This T cell receptor (beta chain) was captured by sequencing in a study of OX40 agonist ivuxolimab in advanced cancers. Study-wide points: On average, a greater number of expanded clones characterised CD8+ T cells relative to CD4+.

Samples of blood were obtained at baseline, on cycle 4 day 1, and on cycle 7 day 1. Generated by immunoSEQ multiplex PCR, the TCRdb table keeps only in-frame clones and is missing some. The repertoire holds about 19,000 clones, with approximately 80% as singletons. V gave up 2 bases and J gave up 7 bases, with 14 bases separating them. The CDR3 contains 15 residues. Germline V gives CDR1 PRHDT, CDR2 FYEKMQ (reference sequence). On this clone: Antigen unknown.

The TCR comes from an adult with an advanced solid tumor such as melanoma, head and neck, liver or kidney cancer. This chain links TRBV13 with TRBJ1-4, with D perhaps TRBD1 (6 bases). The material was CD4+ or CD8+ T cells sorted from blood, obtained in a trial of the OX40 agonist ivuxolimab. The CDR3 region is CASSLRGGLGEKLFF. CDR3 DNA sequence: TGTGCCAGCAGCTTAAGAGGGGGTCTGGGTGAAAAACTGTTTTTT.